This TCR beta chain was sequenced during a study of regulatory T cells in long-lasting Graves disease. Study findings and constraints: It was in persistent disease that TRBV28, TRBJ1-2 and TRBJ2-5 were favored.

This clonotype was detected ten times or more. Its antigen remains unknown. Arm-PCR with iRepertoire HTBI primers amplified the CDR3 regions for these TCR beta libraries. TCRdb re-called the multiplex PCR reads through MiXCR, storing one row per CDR3 protein. The repertoire holds some 410,000 distinct CDR3 sequences, about 16% seen once, with approximately 11% in the top ten. Time point of the sample: newly diagnosed GD, antithyroid drugs for less than 3 months. RNA extracted from PBMCs served as the sequencing template. There are 15 residues in the CDR3. The V gene's germline CDR1 is DFQATT and CDR2 SNEGSKA (reference sequence). The V end was cut by 1 base, the J end by 2 bases, with 15 bases between. This same sample was also part of a study on T cells in Graves' hyperthyroidism and ophthalmopathy. That paper adds: The HTBI primer set served for first-round RT-PCR of the TCR CDR3.

V usage is TRBV20-1 and J usage is TRBJ2-7; D possibly corresponds to TRBD2 (6 bases). This clonotype originated in a woman in her 30s with Graves disease. The sample in question was peripheral blood mononuclear cells (PBMCs), obtained at new diagnosis, from a patient treated with antithyroid drugs. CDR3 sequence: CSARAHQDYTYEQYF. CDR3 in DNA: TGCAGTGCTAGAGCCCATCAGGACTACACCTACGAGCAGTACTTC.